The 19 T cell receptor beta chains presented below share a single source sample, sequenced in a study of OX40 agonist ivuxolimab in advanced cancers. TCRdb keeps only in-frame clones here, not all; method: immunoSEQ multiplex PCR. Of some 39,000 clones in the sample, nearly 90% were seen once. Sequenced material: CD4+ or CD8+ T cells sorted from blood, taken in a trial of the OX40 agonist ivuxolimab. The receptors were gathered from an adult with an advanced solid tumor such as melanoma, head and neck, liver or kidney cancer.

The rearrangement uses TRBV5-4 and TRBJ1-1; 7 bases match TRBD1. This CDR3 contains 13 residues. Germline V gives CDR1 SGHNT, CDR2 YYREEE (reference sequence). V shed 6 bases and J 4 bases; nucleotides not matched to a gene: 6. The CDR3 loop reads CASTPTGSTEAFF. CDR3 DNA: TGTGCCAGCACCCCGACAGGGAGCACTGAAGCTTTCTTT.

The chain has TRBV28 and TRBJ2-3, with a weak D call TRBD2 (5 bases). Looked up from germline, CDR1 is MDHEN and CDR2 is SYDVKM. V shed 2 bases and J shed 2 bases, with 11 bases lying between them. The CDR3 extends over 15 amino acids. CDR3 coding DNA: TGTGCCAGCAGTTTACCCGGGGAGCTCACAGATACGCAGTATTTT. This codes for CASSLPGELTDTQYF.

The J gene is TRBJ2-7, the V gene TRBV4-1; perhaps TRBD2 as D (6 bases). The CDR3 runs to 13 residues. V was cut by 5 bases and J by 3 bases, with 11 bases left in between. Germline V gene sequence: CDR1 MGHRA, CDR2 YSYEKL. CDR3 protein: CASSGLRGYEQYF. The CDR3 DNA is TGCGCCAGCAGCGGACTGCGGGGCTACGAGCAGTACTTC.

The chain recombines TRBV5-1 with TRBJ1-6, with D possibly being TRBD1 (5 bases). Germline V gene lookup returns CDR1 SGHRS and CDR2 YFSETQ. V gave up 0 bases and J gave up 4 bases, with 11 bases separating them. This CDR3 has 16 residues. This chain's CDR3 is CASSLGGGGYNSPLHF. Here the CDR3 DNA reads TGCGCCAGCAGCTTGGGTGGTGGGGGATATAATTCACCCCTCCACTTT.

The chain couples TRBV9 to TRBJ1-2; D unclear. The V and J ends lost 0 bases and 3 bases respectively, with 9 bases between them. The CDR3 is 14 residues long. Germline values: CDR1 SGDLS, CDR2 YYNGEE. The CDR3 loop reads CASSVGGKHYGYTF. The CDR3 nucleotides are TGTGCCAGCAGCGTAGGTGGGAAGCACTATGGCTACACCTTC.

V and J are TRBV6-5 and TRBJ1-3; D not certain. The CDR3 is 14 amino acids. V was cut by 1 base and J by 4 bases, with 8 bases left in between. Germline loops: CDR1 MNHEY, CDR2 SVGAGI. In nucleotides, the CDR3 is TGTGCCAGCAGTTACTTGGGTTCCGGAAACACCATATATTTT. It encodes CASSYLGSGNTIYF.

The chain carries TRBV10-3 and TRBJ2-2; 9 bases agree with TRBD1. Germline values: CDR1 ENHRY, CDR2 SYGVKD. The J segment lost 3 bases and the V segment lost 10 bases, leaving 6 bases of the junction unmatched. The CDR3 is 14 residues long. In DNA, the CDR3 is TGTGCCACGAAGGGACAGGGAGACACCGGGGAGCTGTTTTTT. Protein: CATKGQGDTGELFF.

This clone was seen just once. This chain connects TRBV4-1 to TRBJ1-3, with 10 bases aligning to TRBD1. The CDR3 has 16 amino acids. J lost 5 bases, V lost 3 bases, and 7 bases had no gene match. Germline V lookup: CDR1 MGHRA, CDR2 YSYEKL. CDR3 sequence reads: CASSHSGTGARNTIYF. The CDR3, as DNA: TGCGCCAGCAGCCACTCCGGGACAGGGGCGAGAAACACCATATATTTT.

The V gene is TRBV6-5, the J gene TRBJ1-3; D unclear. In germline, CDR1 is MNHEY, CDR2 SVGAGI. The CDR3 consists of 14 residues. V was pared by 5 bases and J by 1 base, with 9 bases between. CDR3 loop: CASSPSSSGNTIYF. The CDR3 nucleotides read TGTGCCAGCAGTCCGTCCAGTTCTGGAAACACCATATATTTT.

This rearrangement joins TRBV28 to TRBJ1-3; TRBD1 is a possible D gene (6 bases). Germline values: CDR1 MDHEN, CDR2 SYDVKM. CDR3 size: 14 residues. V lost 10 bases and J 4 bases, leaving 17 bases between the germline ends. The CDR3 DNA sequence: TGTGCCACCAAGTGGGACAACGTGGGAAACACCATATATTTT. Translated: CATKWDNVGNTIYF. Variable domain in full (rest from reference TRBV28 and TRBJ1-3): DVKVTQSSRYLVKRTGEKVFLECVQDMDHENMFWYRQDPGLGLRLIYFSYDVKMKEKGDIPEGYSVSREKKERFSLILESASTNQTSMYLCATKWDNVGNTIYFGEGSWLTVV.

This clone appeared once. The rearrangement uses TRBV30 and TRBJ1-1; D not resolved. The CDR3 has 12 residues. From germline, CDR1 is GTSNPN and CDR2 SVGIG (reference sequence). Trimming left V 2 bases short and J 8 bases short, with 12 bases between. Written as DNA, the CDR3 is TGTGCCTGGAGTACGACCCTGAAAGAAGCTTTCTTT. Protein: CAWSTTLKEAFF.

The chain has TRBV5-1 and TRBJ1-3, with D unclear. The CDR3 is 17 residues long. Germline loops: CDR1 SGHRS, CDR2 YFSETQ. Trimming stripped 3 bases from V and 0 bases from J, with 16 bases between. CDR3 nucleotides: TGCGCCAGCAGCTCCGACCCCGCAGGAACCTCTGGAAACACCATATATTTT. This codes for CASSSDPAGTSGNTIYF. Complete variable domain (other parts from reference TRBV5-1 and TRBJ1-3): KAGVTQTPRYLIKTRGQQVTLSCSPISGHRSVSWYQQTPGQGLQFLFEYFSETQRNKGNFPGRFSGRQFSNSRSEMNVSTLELGDSALYLCASSSDPAGTSGNTIYFGEGSWLTVV.

The chain links TRBV7-3 to TRBJ1-4; D is perhaps TRBD1 (5 bases). In germline, CDR1 is SGHTA, CDR2 FQGTGA. The CDR3 loop spans 14 amino acids. V dropped 6 bases and J dropped 5 bases, with 13 bases sitting between them. The CDR3 spells CASRDRGVNEKLFF. In DNA form, the CDR3 reads TGTGCCAGCAGGGACCGGGGGGTCAATGAAAAACTGTTTTTT.

The gene calls are TRBV9 and TRBJ1-6; maybe TRBD1 (6 bases). Germline V gene lookup returns CDR1 SGDLS and CDR2 YYNGEE. There are 15 residues in the CDR3. V dropped 4 bases and J dropped 7 bases, with 15 bases sitting between them. The CDR3 DNA follows: TGTGCCAGCAGCCCCAGCCCGGGGGGCAATTCACCCCTCCACTTT. Its protein is CASSPSPGGNSPLHF.

This rearrangement joins TRBV25-1 to TRBJ2-7; D ambiguous. Germline V CDR1 and CDR2: MGHDK, SYGVNS. V was clipped by 5 bases and J by 5 bases, with 16 bases between them. The CDR3 totals 14 residues. The CDR3 loop reads CASSRYLRSDEQYF. DNA for the CDR3: TGTGCCAGCAGTCGGTATCTTCGTTCCGACGAGCAGTACTTC.

The chain's CDR3 is CASSGGARSQPQHF. The CDR3 nucleotides are TGTGCCAGTAGTGGGGGGGCGCGGAGTCAGCCCCAGCATTTT. V is TRBV19 and J is TRBJ1-5; D possibly corresponds to TRBD1 (6 bases). The CDR3 spans 14 residues. CDR1 LNHDA and CDR2 SQIVND come from the germline V gene (reference sequence). The V gene lost 5 bases and the J gene lost 6 bases, with 14 bases spanning the gap.

This rearrangement joins TRBV29-1 to TRBJ2-5; TRBD2 matches at 10 bases. With V trimmed by 7 bases and J by 5 bases, 16 bases remained unmatched. Germline loops: CDR1 SQVTM, CDR2 ANQGSEA. The CDR3 consists of 16 residues. CDR3 region: CSELAGEGGCRETQYF. The CDR3 DNA follows: TGCAGCGAGCTAGCGGGAGAGGGGGGGTGCCGGGAGACCCAGTACTTC.

This chain joins TRBV19 and TRBJ2-1; 10 nucleotides agree with TRBD2. The CDR3 consists of 15 residues. The germline CDR1 and CDR2 sequences are LNHDA and SQIVND (reference sequence). Trimming took 3 bases from V and 5 from J; bases not matched to a gene: 4. The CDR3 here is CASSMVAGGHNEQFF. DNA for the CDR3: TGTGCCAGTAGTATGGTAGCGGGAGGCCACAATGAGCAGTTCTTC.

The V call is TRBV30, the J call TRBJ1-1, with unresolved D. The V gene lost 4 bases and the J gene lost 1 base, with 7 bases spanning the gap. The CDR3 is 12 amino acids. Germline V gene data show CDR1 as GTSNPN and CDR2 as SVGIG (reference sequence). For the CDR3, the DNA is TGTGCCTGGAATGCGGGGAACACTGAAGCTTTCTTT. It specifies CAWNAGNTEAFF.